This T cell receptor beta chain was recorded in a study of blood T cell repertoires in COVID-19 (dated by TCRdb to 2020 to 2021). With respect to the entire study: Samples covering the acute and convalescent phases of COVID-19 were provided by collaborators in the United States, Italy and Spain. The prospective study material was composed of cDNA or gDNA derived from T cells, B-cell-depleted T cells, or PBMCs. Subjects who had been exposed to COVID-19, were actively infected with it, or had recovered from it provided the deeply sampled blood TCRbeta repertoires that made up the dataset. The repertoires were released in a freely available public database meant as a resource for research on the immune response to SARS-CoV-2. Samples were obtained from the ongoing ImmuneRACE study (first 160 participants) and from 1,000 to 1,500 subjects provided by 6 global collaborators. The sample metadata nearly always contained a de-identified subject ID, COVID-19 status, age in years and sex. HLA class I and class II types, where available, came from metadata supplied by the sample provider rather than from assay-based typing. The paper as a whole reports these results and caveats: How much clinical and demographic metadata was included differed by source and by participant, and the metadata was provided uncurated.

Enrolling through a virtual design, the prospective study's participants ranged in age from roughly 18 to 90 years and lived across 24 United States geographic areas. To assign participants to cohorts, the prospective study relied on clinical history that participants themselves reported in a screening survey and a study questionnaire. For ImmuneRACE Cohort 3, a participant was defined as recovered based on two consecutive negative NP/OP PCR tests, clearance by a healthcare professional, or resolution of symptoms. In the prospective study, mobile phlebotomists collected whole blood, serum and a nasopharyngeal or oropharyngeal swab from each participant. Participants in the prospective study had the option to provide additional blood draws and questionnaires over a roughly 2-month period. Before DNA extraction, prospective study blood samples were shipped either frozen or at room temperature. This clone was seen only a few times. Its cognate antigen has yet to be identified. No qualities accompany the bases; no much larger clone lies one base away.

The immunoSEQ Assay, a bias-controlled multiplex PCR, was used to amplify TCRbeta CDR3 regions from genomic DNA. On the study's bioinformatics: Nucleated cell counts per sample were estimated from amplification of reference gene primers within the assay. Sequence reads were collapsed and filtered to measure the absolute abundance of every unique TCRbeta CDR3 rearrangement. For each sample, productive Simpson clonality was calculated by taking the square root of Simpson's diversity index across productive rearrangements. This is the immuneACCESS table as TCRdb keeps it, with only in-frame sequences that have V and J called. A part of the clones is gone; compared with another copy, unresolved V genes explain less than half, and the rest is unexplained. Clone size and V and J calls were adopted from that table, with D and trimming inferred from the DNA. This sample holds just over 300,000 clones; 80% to 90% were observed only once. Of the sample, around 10% falls within the top ten clones.

Sequenced sample: PBMCs or T cells enriched from blood (not recorded which). The TCR sequence derives from a woman aged 18-35 years who had recovered from COVID-19.

CDR3 loop: CATSSAPRVNTEAFF. The DNA sequence is TGTGCCACCAGCAGCGCCCCTCGGGTAAACACTGAAGCTTTCTTT. The V gene is TRBV15 and the J gene is TRBJ1-1; no D segment can be confidently identified. V loses 3 bases, J loses 2 bases, and the germline ends lie 13 bases apart. Sequences LNHNV (CDR1) and YYDKDF (CDR2) are obtained from the germline V gene (reference sequence). Spanning cysteine to phenylalanine, the CDR3 consists of 15 amino acids. Here the CDR3 DNA is all that survives: 45 bases in frame from base 1.